This T cell receptor (beta chain) was profiled in a study of Ad26.COV2.S vaccination and SARS-CoV-2 variants. Study summary: Donor was one of the participants in the Ad26.COV2.S arm of the COV1001 trial. Each vaccinee took Ad26.COV2.S intramuscularly, once or twice 56 days apart.

Profiled with immunoSEQ multiplex PCR; TCRdb holds only in-frame clones, not every one. The data hold 400,000 to 500,000 clones, with approximately 92% observed a single time. The V segment lost 0 bases and the J segment 6 bases; nucleotides outside the gene matches: 12. The CDR3 sequence is 19 residues long. Per germline, CDR1 SGDLS and CDR2 YYNGEE. The sample's treatment: some 20 received Ad26.COV2.S at low or high dose, single or two shots; five or six received placebo; per-sample allocation not given. Day 63 after the first vaccine or placebo injection was the time point for sampling. Donor was an adult aged 18-55 years in Boston. An Ad26 vector that expressed Wuhan-strain SARS-CoV-2 spike constituted the vaccine.

The clonotype was recovered from a person between 18 and 59 years old who received the Ad26.COV2.S COVID-19 vaccine or a placebo. The rearrangement joins TRBV9 to TRBJ2-3; 14 bases agree with TRBD2. This specimen was peripheral blood, taken in a trial of Ad26.COV2.S vaccine versus placebo. The CDR3, as DNA: TGTGCCAGCAGCGTAGGACTAGCGGGAGGGGGGCCCCCGGAGGATACGCAGTATTTT. Translating it yields CASSVGLAGGGPPEDTQYF.